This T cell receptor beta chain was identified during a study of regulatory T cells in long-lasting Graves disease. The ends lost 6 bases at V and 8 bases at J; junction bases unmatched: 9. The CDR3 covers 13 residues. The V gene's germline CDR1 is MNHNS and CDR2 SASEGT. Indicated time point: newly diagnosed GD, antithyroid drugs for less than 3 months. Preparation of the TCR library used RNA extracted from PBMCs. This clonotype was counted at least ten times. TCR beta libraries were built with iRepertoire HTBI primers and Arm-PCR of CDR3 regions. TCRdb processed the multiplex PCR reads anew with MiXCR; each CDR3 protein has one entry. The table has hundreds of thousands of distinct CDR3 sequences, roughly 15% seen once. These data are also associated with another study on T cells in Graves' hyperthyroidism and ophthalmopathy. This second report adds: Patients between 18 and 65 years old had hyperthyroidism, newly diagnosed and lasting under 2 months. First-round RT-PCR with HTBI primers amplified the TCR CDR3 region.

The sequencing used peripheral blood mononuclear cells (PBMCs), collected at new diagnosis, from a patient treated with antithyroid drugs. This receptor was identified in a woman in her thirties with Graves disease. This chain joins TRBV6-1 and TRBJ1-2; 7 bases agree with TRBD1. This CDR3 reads CASRSDRARGYTF. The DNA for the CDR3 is TGTGCCAGCAGATCAGACAGGGCACGAGGCTACACCTTC.